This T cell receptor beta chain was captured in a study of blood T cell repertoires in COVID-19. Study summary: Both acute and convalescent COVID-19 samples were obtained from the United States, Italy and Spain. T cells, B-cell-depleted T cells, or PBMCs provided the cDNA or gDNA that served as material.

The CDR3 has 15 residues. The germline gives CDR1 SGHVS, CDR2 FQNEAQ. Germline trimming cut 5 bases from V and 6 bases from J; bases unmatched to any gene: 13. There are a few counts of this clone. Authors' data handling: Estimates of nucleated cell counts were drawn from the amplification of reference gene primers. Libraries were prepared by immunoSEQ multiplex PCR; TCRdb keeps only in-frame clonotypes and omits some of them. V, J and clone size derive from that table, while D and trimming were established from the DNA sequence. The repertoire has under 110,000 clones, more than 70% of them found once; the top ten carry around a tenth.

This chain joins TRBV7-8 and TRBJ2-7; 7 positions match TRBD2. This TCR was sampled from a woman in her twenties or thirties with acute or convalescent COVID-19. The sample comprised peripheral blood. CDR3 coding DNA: TGTGCCAGCAGCGCACCCCGCGGGGGAGTTGGCGAGCAGTACTTC. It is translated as CASSAPRGGVGEQYF. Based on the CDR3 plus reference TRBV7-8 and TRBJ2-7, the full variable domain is GAGVSQSPRYKVAKRGQDVALRCDPISGHVSLFWYQQALGQGPEFLTYFQNEAQLDKSGLPSDRFFAERPEGSVSTLKIQRTQQEDSAVYLCASSAPRGGVGEQYFGPGTRLTVT.